The 4 T cell receptor beta chains below were found in one sample sequenced in a study of blood T cell repertoires in COVID-19. Clones were read by immunoSEQ multiplex PCR, and TCRdb kept only the in-frame ones, dropping some. The sample lists under 300,000 clones; around 90% were seen once. The specimen sequenced was PBMCs or T cells enriched from blood (not recorded which). These receptors all stem from a woman aged 18-29 years who had recovered from COVID-19.

The V call is TRBV7-8, the J call TRBJ1-1; TRBD1 agrees at 7 bases. Germline assignment: CDR1 SGHVS and CDR2 FQNEAQ. This CDR3 is 12 amino acids long. Trimming removed 3 bases from V and 10 bases from J; junction bases left unmatched: 5. The CDR3 loop is CASSFTGVGAFF. The CDR3 bases are TGTGCCAGCAGCTTCACAGGGGTCGGAGCTTTCTTT.

In this sample, this clone turned up once. The chain uses TRBV6-5 and TRBJ1-5, with 7 bases matching TRBD1. The CDR3 spans 15 residues. V dropped 6 bases and J dropped 5; count of bases not matched to a gene: 10. The germline V gene encodes CDR1 MNHEY and CDR2 SVGAGI. CDR3 nucleotide sequence: TGTGCCAGCAGACTCCAGGGGGAGGTTCATCAGCCCCAGCATTTT. Amino acids: CASRLQGEVHQPQHF.

J is TRBJ2-7 and V is TRBV5-1; maybe TRBD1 (6 bases). V was pared by 5 bases and J by 2 bases, with 8 bases between. The germline V gene has CDR1 SGHRS and CDR2 YFSETQ. The CDR3 runs to 12 residues. The DNA of the CDR3 is TGCGCCAGCAGGCAGGGGCCCTACGAGCAGTACTTC. The encoded protein is CASRQGPYEQYF.

The V gene is TRBV10-2, the J gene TRBJ2-1; D might be TRBD2 (5 bases). The length of the CDR3 is 14 residues. V lost 6 bases and J 0 bases, leaving 9 bases between the germline ends. Germline CDR1 and CDR2: WSHSY and SAAADI. The DNA of the CDR3 is TGCGCCAGCAGGGGGAGAGGCTCCTACAATGAGCAGTTCTTC. Translated, it gives CASRGRGSYNEQFF.